There are a few counts of the clone carrying this TCR beta chain. The sample comes from a study of spatial heterogeneity in lung cancer. Time point here: sample taken at primary tumor resection. Unsorted samples of tumor, nontumor lung or frozen PBMC had their whole RNA sequenced. The CDR3 is 15 residues long. V was shortened by 6 bases and J by 0 bases, with 12 bases between the two germline ends. Germline V gene sequence: CDR1 LNHNV, CDR2 YYDKDF (reference sequence). TCRdb re-called the 5' RACE reads with MiXCR, one entry per CDR3 protein. The table records some 15,000 distinct CDR3 sequences, 10% to 11% of them present only once.

The TCR sequence derives from a female donor with early-stage non-small cell lung cancer. The sample was PBMCs, taken at surgery. The V call is TRBV15, the J call TRBJ1-3, with TRBD1 as a possible D gene (5 bases). CDR3 nucleotides: TGTGCCACCAGAGTACAGGCACACTCTGGAAACACCATATATTTT. Translated: CATRVQAHSGNTIYF.